The 3 T cell receptor beta chains below come from one sample, sequenced in a study of T cell responses to AZD1222 COVID-19 vaccine. Measured with immunoSEQ multiplex PCR; TCRdb has only the in-frame clones, and not every one. Of around 99,000 clones listed, roughly 90% were seen once; the top ten hold about 7%. The sequencing here drew on peripheral blood, taken on day 0 of AZD1222 vaccination. The receptors were gathered from an adult in good health.

The chain carries TRBV4-1 and TRBJ2-1, with D possibly being TRBD1 or TRBD2 (5 bases each). CDR1 is MGHRA and CDR2 is YSYEKL in the germline V gene. This CDR3 contains 15 residues. V was clipped by 0 bases and J by 8 bases, with 14 bases between them. CDR3 residues: CASSQDGASRDEQFF. The CDR3 coding sequence is TGCGCCAGCAGCCAAGACGGGGCTAGCAGGGATGAGCAGTTCTTC.

This clone has just one count. V is TRBV6-2 or TRBV6-3 and J is TRBJ1-1; D gene uncertain. Trimming took off 6 bases at V and 4 bases at J, with 12 bases between the two ends. CDR3 length: 13 residues. Germline V gene sequence: CDR1 MNHEY, CDR2 SVGEGT. The CDR3 is CASSSGRGTEAFF. The CDR3 DNA follows: TGTGCCAGCAGCTCCGGGCGGGGCACTGAAGCTTTCTTT.

This clone was observed a handful of times. The V gene is TRBV27, the J gene TRBJ1-3; 7 nucleotides agree with TRBD1. CDR3 length: 15 amino acids. Germline V gene data show CDR1 as MNHEY and CDR2 as SMNVEV (reference sequence). After removal of 6 bases from V and 0 bases from J, the junction contained 5 bases not matched to a gene. This CDR3 reads CASRPGQSSGNTIYF. The DNA of the CDR3 is TGTGCCAGCAGGCCGGGACAGAGCTCTGGAAACACCATATATTTT.